These 3 T cell receptor beta chains were sequenced from one sample in a study of blood T cell repertoires in COVID-19. Repertoires were generated with immunoSEQ multiplex PCR, while TCRdb's copy carries only in-frame clones and drops some. The sample includes about 100,000 clones, about nine tenths seen only once; the top ten take around 5.4%. Sequenced material: peripheral blood. These TCRs come from a man between 65 and 85 years old with acute or convalescent COVID-19.

The chain employs TRBV2 and TRBJ1-3; D is perhaps TRBD1 (6 bases). Trimming removed 8 bases at V and 6 bases at J, with 14 bases between. The germline gives CDR1 SNHLY, CDR2 FYNNEI. CDR3 length: 13 amino acids. The CDR3 sequence: CASRGGWVNTIYF. In nucleotides, the CDR3 is TGTGCCAGCCGCGGGGGCTGGGTAAACACCATATATTTT.

In this sample, this clone turned up once. V gene TRBV27 combines with J gene TRBJ2-7, with 7 nucleotides matching TRBD1. This CDR3 has 12 amino acids. Germline CDR1 reads MNHEY; CDR2 reads SMNVEV (reference sequence). Losses at the gene ends were 6 bases for V and 3 bases for J; bases not matched to a gene: 2. The CDR3 coding sequence is TGTGCCAGCAGACGGACAGGCTACGAGCAGTACTTC. Protein: CASRRTGYEQYF.

V and J are TRBV19 and TRBJ1-1; D remains ambiguous. V lost 0 bases and J 6 bases, leaving 8 bases between the germline ends. The CDR3 extends over 13 amino acids. Germline lookup yields CDR1 LNHDA and CDR2 SQIVND (reference sequence). The CDR3: CASSIDREAEAFF. CDR3 nucleotides: TGTGCCAGTAGTATAGATCGGGAGGCTGAAGCTTTCTTT. The whole variable domain, remainder taken from reference TRBV19 and TRBJ1-1, is DGGITQSPKYLFRKEGQNVTLSCEQNLNHDAMYWYRQDPGQGLRLIYYSQIVNDFQKGDIAEGYSVSREKKESFPLTVTSAQKNPTAFYLCASSIDREAEAFFGQGTRLTVV.